The 10 T cell receptor beta chains in this list originate from one sample, sequenced in a study of blood T cell repertoires in COVID-19. Sequencing used immunoSEQ multiplex PCR; TCRdb keeps in-frame clones, though not all of them. The table records approximately 210,000 clones, around 82% of them present only once. Sequencing used PBMCs or T cells enriched from blood (not recorded which). The receptors come from a man aged 25-40 years with acute COVID-19.

The chain combines TRBV6-5 with TRBJ1-2, with TRBD1 identical over 9 bases. J was trimmed by 4 bases and V by 6 bases; bases with no gene match: 6. The CDR3 is made up of 14 amino acids. Germline-derived CDR1 and CDR2 are MNHEY and SVGAGI. The CDR3 DNA follows: TGTGCCAGCAGAGCCGGACAGGGGATCTATGGCTACACCTTC. Protein: CASRAGQGIYGYTF.

The chain carries TRBV3-1 (or the pseudogene TRBV3-2) and TRBJ2-7; D unresolved. The CDR3 covers 11 residues. V was clipped by 5 bases and J by 1 base, with 3 bases between them. Germline V CDR1 and CDR2: LGHDT, YNNKEL (reference sequence). In DNA form, the CDR3 reads TGTGCCAGCAGCTCTTCCTACGAGCAGTACTTC. Protein product: CASSSSYEQYF.

This clone appeared once. The chain has TRBV9 and TRBJ1-1, with D possibly TRBD1 on 6 matching bases. This CDR3 has 14 residues. Per the germline V gene, CDR1 is SGDLS and CDR2 is YYNGEE. V shed 0 bases and J shed 8 bases, with 14 bases lying between them. The CDR3: CASSVGEYGQEAFF. The CDR3 DNA reads TGTGCCAGCAGCGTAGGTGAGTACGGACAGGAAGCTTTCTTT.

The chain has TRBV19 and TRBJ2-3, with 8 bases fitting TRBD2. CDR1 is LNHDA and CDR2 is SQIVND in the germline V gene (reference sequence). J lost 2 bases, V lost 10 bases, and 8 bases had no gene match. This CDR3 has 14 residues. CDR3 in amino acids: CATRGGDLTDTQYF. In nucleotides, the CDR3 is TGTGCCACCCGGGGGGGGGATCTCACAGATACGCAGTATTTT.

The chain recombines TRBV9 with TRBJ2-5; weak D call: TRBD1 (5 bases). Trimming removed 1 base at V and 5 bases at J, with 12 bases between. The CDR3 spans 14 residues. Germline V gene lookup returns CDR1 SGDLS and CDR2 YYNGEE. The CDR3 DNA sequence: TGTGCCAGCAGCGTATCTGGGGCCCGGGAGACCCAGTACTTC. Protein product: CASSVSGARETQYF.

The rearrangement uses TRBV7-9 and TRBJ1-1; TRBD1 might be the D (6 bases). Per the germline V gene, CDR1 is SEHNR and CDR2 is FQNEAQ (reference sequence). V gave up 1 base and J gave up 4 bases, with 10 bases separating them. The CDR3 spans 14 residues. The CDR3 nucleotides are TGTGCCAGCAGCTTAGTACAGGGAGCCACTGAAGCTTTCTTT. It specifies CASSLVQGATEAFF.

The chain carries TRBV7-2 and TRBJ1-5, with D perhaps TRBD1 (6 bases). The length of the CDR3 is 14 residues. The germline V gene has CDR1 SGHTA and CDR2 FQGNSA. The V end was cut by 1 base, the J end by 6 bases, with 10 bases between. The CDR3, as DNA: TGTGCCAGCAGCTTAGGCAGGGGCAGTCAGCCCCAGCATTTT. Translated: CASSLGRGSQPQHF.

The rearrangement uses TRBV29-1 and TRBJ2-1; 7 nucleotides line up with TRBD2. The CDR3 has 15 amino acids. The trim removed 6 bases at V and 3 bases at J, leaving 11 bases unmatched. The germline CDR1 and CDR2 sequences are SQVTM and ANQGSEA. This CDR3 reads CSVRGGEGSYNEQFF. The CDR3 DNA reads as TGCAGCGTACGTGGGGGGGAGGGAAGCTACAATGAGCAGTTCTTC.

This chain links TRBV7-6 with TRBJ1-5; no definite D call. V lost 2 bases, J lost 5 bases, and 7 bases lay in between. The germline V gene encodes CDR1 SGHVS and CDR2 FNYEAQ. CDR3 length: 13 residues. The CDR3 sequence is CASSLQRDQPQHF. CDR3 coding DNA: TGTGCCAGCAGCTTACAGCGGGATCAGCCCCAGCATTTT. The entire variable domain, with the rest obtained from reference TRBV7-6 and TRBJ1-5, is as follows: GAGVSQSPRYKVTKRGQDVALRCDPISGHVSLYWYRQALGQGPEFLTYFNYEAQQDKSGLPNDRFSAERPEGSISTLTIQRTEQRDSAMYRCASSLQRDQPQHFGDGTRLSIL.

This clone was detected only once. V gene TRBV9 combines with J gene TRBJ2-5, with D perhaps matching TRBD2 (5 bases). The germline V gene encodes CDR1 SGDLS and CDR2 YYNGEE. The CDR3 is made up of 13 amino acids. V was shortened by 0 bases and J by 6 bases, with 9 bases between the two germline ends. CDR3: CASSVDVAQTQYF. The CDR3 coding sequence is TGTGCCAGCAGCGTAGACGTAGCGCAGACCCAGTACTTC.